A selection of T cell receptor beta chains follows, all from one sample in a study of T cells in Graves' hyperthyroidism and ophthalmopathy. From the multiplex PCR reads, TCRdb called clonotypes with MiXCR, one entry per CDR3 protein. The sample has approximately 400,000 distinct CDR3 sequences, more than 15% seen once; the top ten hold approximately 7.5%. Sequencing used blood. Source of these receptors: a woman aged 18-35 years with Graves' hyperthyroidism. CDR3s include the opening cysteine and the closing phenylalanine or tryptophan. Each record gives: V gene, clone size, J gene, D gene, CDR3 DNA, CDR3 protein. D genes are given only for firm matches. The listing skips clone size in some rows; elsewhere it reads once, few, many or a size class.

TRBV11-2	many	TRBJ2-1	.	TGTGCCAGCAGCTCCCGGGGCGGGCCCTACAATGAGCAGTTCTTC	CASSSRGGPYNEQFF
TRBV2	many	TRBJ2-2	.	TGTGCCAGCAGTGAACCATCGGGACTGAACACCGGGGAGCTGTTTTTT	CASSEPSGLNTGELFF
TRBV5-8	few	TRBJ1-6	.	TGTGCCAGCACCGAAGGGGGTGGTATGACCTATAATTCACCCCTCCACTTT	CASTEGGGMTYNSPLHF
TRBV6-1	many	TRBJ2-1	TRBD2	TGTGCCAGCAGCTCCCTGGGCGGGGGGGTCCGTGAGCAGTTCTTC	CASSSLGGGVREQFF
TRBV4-1	many	TRBJ2-7	.	TGCGCCAGCAGCCAAGATTCGCGCGGGGCCCCCTACTCCTACGAGCAGTACTTC	CASSQDSRGAPYSYEQYF
TRBV20-1	many	TRBJ1-5	.	TGCAGTGCTAGTGAAGGGAGTCCTAATCAGCCCCAGCATTTT	CSASEGSPNQPQHF
TRBV12-3/TRBV12-4	many	TRBJ1-2	.	TGTGCCAGCAGAGACAGCTATGGCTACACCTTC	CASRDSYGYTF
TRBV7-9	many	TRBJ1-5	.	TGTGCCAGCAGCCAACAGGACAGCTCCTTACATTTT	CASSQQDSSLHF
TRBV15	few	TRBJ2-7	TRBD1	TGTGCCACCAGCGGTTCTCCGGGACAGGGGGCTGGATACGAGCAGTACTTC	CATSGSPGQGAGYEQYF
TRBV20-1	many	TRBJ1-6	TRBD1	TGCAGTGCTAGGGGCAGGGGGCTCTCCTATAATTCACCCCTCCACTTT	CSARGRGLSYNSPLHF
TRBV7-3	many	TRBJ1-1	.	TGTGCCAGCAGCTTATGGGTGGACACTGAAGCTTTCTTT	CASSLWVDTEAFF
TRBV10-3	few	TRBJ2-4	TRBD2	TGTGCCATCAGTGAGTCGACGGGGGGTCGGGCCATTCAGTACTTC	CAISESTGGRAIQYF
TRBV5-1	many	TRBJ2-3	.	TGCGCCAGCAGCTTAAGGACAGACACAGATACGCAGTATTTT	CASSLRTDTDTQYF
TRBV7-3	.	TRBJ1-1	.	TGTGCCAGCAGCTTCCTCAGGGACACTGAAGTTTTCTTT	CASSFLRDTEVFF
TRBV18	many	TRBJ1-2	.	TGTGCCAGCTCACGAGCCGACACCCAGACCTATGGCTACACCTTC	CASSRADTQTYGYTF
TRBV6-1	many	TRBJ2-2	TRBD2	TGTGCCAGCAGTCTCCCGGCAGCGGGAGGAACCGGGGAGCTGTTTTTT	CASSLPAAGGTGELFF
TRBV12-3/TRBV12-4	many	TRBJ2-3	TRBD2	TGTGCCAGCAGTTCCCCGAGAAGCGGGGGGGCAGATACGCAGTATTTT	CASSSPRSGGADTQYF
TRBV3-1	many	TRBJ2-1	TRBD1	TGTGCCAGCAGCCAAGGAAGGGACAGCTCCTACAATGAGCAGTTCTTC	CASSQGRDSSYNEQFF
TRBV7-2	.	TRBJ1-5	.	TGTGCCAGCAGCTTAGCGGCAGTCTATAGCAATCAGCCCCAGCATTTT	CASSLAAVYSNQPQHF
TRBV11-2	.	TRBJ2-1	TRBD2	TGTGCCAGCAGCCTGCGGGGGAACAATGAGCAGTTCTTC	CASSLRGNNEQFF
TRBV7-3	.	TRBJ2-6	.	TGTGCCAGCGCCGGTTTCTCTGGGGCCAACGTCCCGACTTTC	CASAGFSGANVPTF
TRBV4-1	many	TRBJ2-1	.	TGCGCCAGCAGCCAAGGGTTTACCCTAACTGAGCAGTTCTTC	CASSQGFTLTEQFF
TRBV6-1	many	TRBJ2-7	TRBD1	TGTGCCAGCAGTAGACAGGGCCACTACGAGCAGTACTTC	CASSRQGHYEQYF
TRBV5-7	.	TRBJ2-2	.	TGTGCCAGCAGCTTGCGGGGACACCCGAACACCGGGGAGCTGTTTTTT	CASSLRGHPNTGELFF
TRBV20-1	few	TRBJ2-5	.	TGCAGTGCTAGATCCCCCCCGACCCAGTACTTC	CSARSPPTQYF
TRBV29-1	many	TRBJ2-5	.	TGCAGCGCTCACGGGTCGTTTCAAGAGACCCAGTACTTC	CSAHGSFQETQYF
TRBV29-1	many	TRBJ2-5	TRBD2	TGCAGCGTCCGGACCGGGACTAGCGGGGGAGAGACCCAGTACTTC	CSVRTGTSGGETQYF
TRBV3-1	many	TRBJ1-1	.	TGTGCCAGCAGCCAACCGTACGGGGGGCGAACTGAAGCTTTCTTT	CASSQPYGGRTEAFF
TRBV28	many	TRBJ1-2	.	TGTGCCAGCAGACAGTCCTATGGCTACACCTTC	CASRQSYGYTF
TRBV5-1	few	TRBJ1-1	.	TGCGCCAGCAGCCCGGGGGTCGGCACTGAAGCTTTCTTT	CASSPGVGTEAFF
TRBV2	many	TRBJ1-2	.	TGTGCCAGCAGTGACGGGGGCGGCTACACCTTC	CASSDGGGYTF
TRBV12-3/TRBV12-4	many	TRBJ2-7	.	TGTGCCAGCAGCAGACGGGAAGCTACCTACGAGCAGTACTTC	CASSRREATYEQYF
TRBV5-4	many	TRBJ2-7	TRBD2	TGTGCCAGCAGCTTACCAACGGGACTAGCGGGATACTACGAGCAGTACTTC	CASSLPTGLAGYYEQYF
TRBV5-5	many	TRBJ2-5	.	TGTGCCAGCAGCTTGGAGGGGTCAGAAGAGACCCAGTACTTC	CASSLEGSEETQYF
TRBV10-3	many	TRBJ2-7	.	TGTGCCATCAGTCCGGGGCCTGTCTCCTACGAGCAGTACTTC	CAISPGPVSYEQYF
TRBV9	once	TRBJ2-7	.	TGTGCCAGCAGCGTAGGAGCCAGCATGCCCTACGAGCAGTACTTC	CASSVGASMPYEQYF
TRBV20-1	many	TRBJ2-7	TRBD2	TGCAGTGCTAGAGTTGGACTAGCGGGAGTTGGAGAGCAGTACTTC	CSARVGLAGVGEQYF
TRBV20-1	many	TRBJ2-7	TRBD2	TGCAGTGCTAGTTTAGCGGGGGATCGCGAGCAGTACTTC	CSASLAGDREQYF
TRBV25-1	few	TRBJ2-7	.	TGTGCCAGCAGGGGGGGGACAGTTAGCGAGCAGTACTTC	CASRGGTVSEQYF